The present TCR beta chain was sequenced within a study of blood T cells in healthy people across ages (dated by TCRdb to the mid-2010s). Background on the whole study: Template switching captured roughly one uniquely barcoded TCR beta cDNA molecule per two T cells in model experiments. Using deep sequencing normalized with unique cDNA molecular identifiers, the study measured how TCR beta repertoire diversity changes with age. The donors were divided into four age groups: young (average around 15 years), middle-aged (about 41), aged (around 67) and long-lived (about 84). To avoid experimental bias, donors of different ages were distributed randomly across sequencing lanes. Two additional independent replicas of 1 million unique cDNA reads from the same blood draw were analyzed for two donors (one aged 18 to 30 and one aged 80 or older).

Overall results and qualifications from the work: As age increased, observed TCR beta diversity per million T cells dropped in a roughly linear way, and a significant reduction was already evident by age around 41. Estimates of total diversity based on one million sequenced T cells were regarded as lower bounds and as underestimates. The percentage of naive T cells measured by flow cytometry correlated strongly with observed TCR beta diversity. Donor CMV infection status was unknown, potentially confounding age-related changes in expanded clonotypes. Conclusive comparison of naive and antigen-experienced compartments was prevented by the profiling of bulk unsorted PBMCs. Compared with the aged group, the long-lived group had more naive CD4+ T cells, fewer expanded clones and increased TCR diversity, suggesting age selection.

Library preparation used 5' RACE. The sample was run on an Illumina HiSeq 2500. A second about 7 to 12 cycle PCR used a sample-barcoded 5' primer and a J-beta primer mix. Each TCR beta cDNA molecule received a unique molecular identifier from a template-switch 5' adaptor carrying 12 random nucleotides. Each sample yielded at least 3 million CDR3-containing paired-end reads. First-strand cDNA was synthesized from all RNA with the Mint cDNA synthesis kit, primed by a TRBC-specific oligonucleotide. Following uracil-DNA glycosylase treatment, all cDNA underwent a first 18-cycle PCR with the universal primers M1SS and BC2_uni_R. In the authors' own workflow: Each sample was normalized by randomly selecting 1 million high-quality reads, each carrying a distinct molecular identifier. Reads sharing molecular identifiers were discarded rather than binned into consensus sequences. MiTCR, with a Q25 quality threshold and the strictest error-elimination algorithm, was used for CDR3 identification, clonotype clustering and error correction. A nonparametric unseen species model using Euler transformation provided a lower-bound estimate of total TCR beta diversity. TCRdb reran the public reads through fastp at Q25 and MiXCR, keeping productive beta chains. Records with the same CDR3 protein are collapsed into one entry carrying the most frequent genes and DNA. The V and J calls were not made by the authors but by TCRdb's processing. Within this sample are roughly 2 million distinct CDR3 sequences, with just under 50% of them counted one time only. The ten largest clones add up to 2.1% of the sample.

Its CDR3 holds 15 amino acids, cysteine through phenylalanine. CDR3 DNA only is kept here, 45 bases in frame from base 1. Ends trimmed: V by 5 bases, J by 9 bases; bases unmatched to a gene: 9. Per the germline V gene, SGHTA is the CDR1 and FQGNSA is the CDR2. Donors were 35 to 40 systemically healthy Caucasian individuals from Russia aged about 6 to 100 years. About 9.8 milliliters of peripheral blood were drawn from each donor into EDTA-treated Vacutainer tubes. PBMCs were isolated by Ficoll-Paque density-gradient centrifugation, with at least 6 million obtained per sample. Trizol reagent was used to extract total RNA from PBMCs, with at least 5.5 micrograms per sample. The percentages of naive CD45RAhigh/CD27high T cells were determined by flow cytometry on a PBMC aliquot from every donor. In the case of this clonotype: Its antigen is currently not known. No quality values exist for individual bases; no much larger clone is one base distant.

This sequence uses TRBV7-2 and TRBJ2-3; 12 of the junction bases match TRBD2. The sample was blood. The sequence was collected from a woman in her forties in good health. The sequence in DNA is TGTGCCAGCAGCCTCGGACTAGCGGGGAGGTTCACGCAGTATTTT. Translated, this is CASSLGLAGRFTQYF.